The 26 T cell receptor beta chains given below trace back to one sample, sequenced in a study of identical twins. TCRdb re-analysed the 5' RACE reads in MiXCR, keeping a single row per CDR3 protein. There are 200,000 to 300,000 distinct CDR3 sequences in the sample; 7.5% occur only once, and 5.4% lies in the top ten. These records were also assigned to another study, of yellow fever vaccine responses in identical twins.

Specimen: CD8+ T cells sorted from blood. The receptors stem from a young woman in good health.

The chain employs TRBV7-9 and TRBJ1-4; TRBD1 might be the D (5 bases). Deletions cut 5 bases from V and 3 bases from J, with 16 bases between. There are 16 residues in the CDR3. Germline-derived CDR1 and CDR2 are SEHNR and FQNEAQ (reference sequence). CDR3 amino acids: CASSPTRDGPNEKLFF. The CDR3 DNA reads TGTGCCAGCAGCCCAACCAGGGATGGCCCTAATGAAAAACTGTTTTTT.

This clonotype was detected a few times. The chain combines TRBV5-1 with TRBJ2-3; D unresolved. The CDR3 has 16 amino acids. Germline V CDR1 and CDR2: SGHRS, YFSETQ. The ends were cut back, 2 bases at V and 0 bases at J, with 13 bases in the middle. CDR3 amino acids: CASSFNAVTSTDTQYF. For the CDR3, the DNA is TGCGCCAGCAGCTTCAACGCCGTGACTAGCACAGATACGCAGTATTTT.

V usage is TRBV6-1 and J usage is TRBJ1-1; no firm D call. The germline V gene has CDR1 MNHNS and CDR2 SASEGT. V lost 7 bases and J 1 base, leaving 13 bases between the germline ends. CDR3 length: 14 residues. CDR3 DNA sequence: TGTGCCAGCATCATACACCGCCCGAACACTGAAGCTTTCTTT. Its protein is CASIIHRPNTEAFF.

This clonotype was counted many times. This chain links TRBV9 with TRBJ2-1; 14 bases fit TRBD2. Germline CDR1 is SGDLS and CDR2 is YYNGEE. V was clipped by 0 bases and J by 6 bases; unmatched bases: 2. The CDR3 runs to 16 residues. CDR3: CASSVGGLAGGNEQFF. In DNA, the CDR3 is TGTGCCAGCAGCGTAGGAGGACTAGCGGGGGGCAATGAGCAGTTCTTC.

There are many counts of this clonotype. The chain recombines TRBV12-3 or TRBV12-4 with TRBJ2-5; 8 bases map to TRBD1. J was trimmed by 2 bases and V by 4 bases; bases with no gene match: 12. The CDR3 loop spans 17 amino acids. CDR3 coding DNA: TGTGCCAGCAGTTCCCCCACACAGGGGGGATTACAAGAGACCCAGTACTTC. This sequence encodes CASSSPTQGGLQETQYF.

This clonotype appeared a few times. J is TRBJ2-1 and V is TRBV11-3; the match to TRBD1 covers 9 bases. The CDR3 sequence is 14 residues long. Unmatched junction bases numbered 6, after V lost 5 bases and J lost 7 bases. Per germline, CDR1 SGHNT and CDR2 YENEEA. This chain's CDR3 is CASSRGQGKNEQFF. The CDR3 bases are TGTGCCAGCAGCCGAGGACAGGGGAAAAATGAGCAGTTCTTC. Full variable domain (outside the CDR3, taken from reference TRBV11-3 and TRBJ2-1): EAGVVQSPRYKIIEKKQPVAFWCNPISGHNTLYWYLQNLGQGPELLIRYENEEAVDDSQLPKDRFSAERLKGVDSTLKIQPAELGDSAVYLCASSRGQGKNEQFFGPGTRLTVL.

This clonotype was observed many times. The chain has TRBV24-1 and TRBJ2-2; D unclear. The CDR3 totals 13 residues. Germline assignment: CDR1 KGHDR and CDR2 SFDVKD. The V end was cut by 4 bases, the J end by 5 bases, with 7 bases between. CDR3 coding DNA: TGTGCCACCAGTGACCTCATAACCGGGGAGCTGTTTTTT. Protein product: CATSDLITGELFF.

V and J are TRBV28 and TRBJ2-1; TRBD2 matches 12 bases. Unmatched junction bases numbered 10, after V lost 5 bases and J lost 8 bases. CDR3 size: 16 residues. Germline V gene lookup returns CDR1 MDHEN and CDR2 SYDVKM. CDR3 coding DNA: TGTGCCAGCAGTCCGCCCGGACTAGCGGGGATCGATGAGCAGTTCTTC. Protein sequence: CASSPPGLAGIDEQFF.

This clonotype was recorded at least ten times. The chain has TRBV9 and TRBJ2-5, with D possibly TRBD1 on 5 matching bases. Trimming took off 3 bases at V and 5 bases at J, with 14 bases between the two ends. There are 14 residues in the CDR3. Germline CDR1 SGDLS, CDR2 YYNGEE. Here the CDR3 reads CASSEWGESETQYF. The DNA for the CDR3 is TGTGCCAGCAGCGAGTGGGGCGAGTCGGAGACCCAGTACTTC. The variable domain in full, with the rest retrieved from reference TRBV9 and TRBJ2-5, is DSGVTQTPKHLITATGQRVTLRCSPRSGDLSVYWYQQSLDQGLQFLIQYYNGEERAKGNILERFSAQQFPDLHSELNLSSLELGDSALYFCASSEWGESETQYFGPGTRLLVL.

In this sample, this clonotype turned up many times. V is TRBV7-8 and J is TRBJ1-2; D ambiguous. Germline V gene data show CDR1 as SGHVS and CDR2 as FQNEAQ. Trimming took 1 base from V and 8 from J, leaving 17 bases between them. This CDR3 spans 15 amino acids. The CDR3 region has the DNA TGTGCCAGCAGCTTAGACAGAAAACACGCGTGGGGCTACACCTTC. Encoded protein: CASSLDRKHAWGYTF. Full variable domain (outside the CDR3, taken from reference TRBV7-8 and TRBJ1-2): GAGVSQSPRYKVAKRGQDVALRCDPISGHVSLFWYQQALGQGPEFLTYFQNEAQLDKSGLPSDRFFAERPEGSVSTLKIQRTQQEDSAVYLCASSLDRKHAWGYTFGSGTRLTVV.

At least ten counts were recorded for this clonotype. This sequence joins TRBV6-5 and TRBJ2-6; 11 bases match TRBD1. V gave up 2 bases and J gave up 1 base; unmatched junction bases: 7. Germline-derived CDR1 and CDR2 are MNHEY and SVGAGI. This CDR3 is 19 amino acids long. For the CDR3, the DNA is TGTGCCAGCAGTTACCCCCTAGGACAGGGGGCGTCTGGGGCCAACGTCCTGACTTTC. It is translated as CASSYPLGQGASGANVLTF.

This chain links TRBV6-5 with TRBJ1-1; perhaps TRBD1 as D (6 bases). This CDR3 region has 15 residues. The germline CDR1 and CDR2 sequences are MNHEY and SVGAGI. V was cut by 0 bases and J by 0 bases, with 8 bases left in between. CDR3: CASSYSGQMNTEAFF. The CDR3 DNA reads TGTGCCAGCAGTTACTCAGGACAGATGAACACTGAAGCTTTCTTT.

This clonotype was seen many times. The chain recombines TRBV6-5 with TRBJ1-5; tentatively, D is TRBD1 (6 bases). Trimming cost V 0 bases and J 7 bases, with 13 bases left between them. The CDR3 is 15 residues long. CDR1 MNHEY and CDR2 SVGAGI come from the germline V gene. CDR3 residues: CASSYSGAPAQPQHF. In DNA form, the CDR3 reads TGTGCCAGCAGTTACTCGGGGGCCCCGGCGCAGCCCCAGCATTTT.

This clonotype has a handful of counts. The CDR3 DNA follows: TGTGCCAGCAGCGCCCCCAGCCGGGGGGGCGGCACAGATACGCAGTATTTT. Translated, it gives CASSAPSRGGGTDTQYF. This chain joins TRBV9 and TRBJ2-3, with 8 positions matching TRBD2. CDR3 length: 17 residues. The germline CDR1 and CDR2 sequences are SGDLS and YYNGEE. V gave up 3 bases and J gave up 1 base; unmatched junction bases: 10.

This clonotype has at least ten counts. The CDR3 is CASSQDENFYEQYV. The CDR3 DNA reads TGCGCCAGCAGCCAAGATGAGAACTTTTACGAGCAGTACGTC. The chain has TRBV4-1 and TRBJ2-7; D is unclear. Trimming cost V 0 bases and J 4 bases, with 10 bases left between them. Per germline, CDR1 MGHRA and CDR2 YSYEKL. The CDR3 has 14 amino acids.

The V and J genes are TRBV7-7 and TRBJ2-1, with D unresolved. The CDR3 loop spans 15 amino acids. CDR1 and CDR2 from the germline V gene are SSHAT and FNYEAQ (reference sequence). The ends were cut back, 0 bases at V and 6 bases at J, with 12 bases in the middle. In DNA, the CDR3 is TGTGCCAGCAGCTTAGCGCCAGGAACCTTCAATGAGCAGTTCTTC. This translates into CASSLAPGTFNEQFF.

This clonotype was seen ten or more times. In nucleotides, the CDR3 is TGTGCCAGCAGTGACGGACAAACAAATCCAGATACGCAGTATTTT. Encoded protein: CASSDGQTNPDTQYF. This chain connects TRBV12-3 or TRBV12-4 to TRBJ2-3, with D possibly being TRBD1 (5 bases). The CDR3 extends over 15 amino acids. V gave up 5 bases and J gave up 4 bases, with 16 bases separating them.

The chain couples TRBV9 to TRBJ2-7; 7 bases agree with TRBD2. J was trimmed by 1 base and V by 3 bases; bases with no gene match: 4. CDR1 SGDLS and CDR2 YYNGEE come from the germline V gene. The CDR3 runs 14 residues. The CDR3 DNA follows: TGTGCCAGCAGCGGGGGGGGACTTTCCTACGAGCAGTACTTC. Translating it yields CASSGGGLSYEQYF.

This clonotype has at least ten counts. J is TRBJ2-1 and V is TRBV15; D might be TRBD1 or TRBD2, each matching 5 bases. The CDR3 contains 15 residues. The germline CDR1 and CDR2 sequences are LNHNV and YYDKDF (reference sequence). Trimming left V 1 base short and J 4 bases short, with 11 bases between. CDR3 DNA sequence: TGTGCCACCAGCAGAGGTGGGGGAGTGTACAATGAGCAGTTCTTC. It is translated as CATSRGGGVYNEQFF. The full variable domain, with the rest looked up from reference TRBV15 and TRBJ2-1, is DAMVIQNPRYQVTQFGKPVTLSCSQTLNHNVMYWYQQKSSQAPKLLFHYYDKDFNNEADTPDNFQSRRPNTSFCFLDIRSPGLGDTAMYLCATSRGGGVYNEQFFGPGTRLTVL.

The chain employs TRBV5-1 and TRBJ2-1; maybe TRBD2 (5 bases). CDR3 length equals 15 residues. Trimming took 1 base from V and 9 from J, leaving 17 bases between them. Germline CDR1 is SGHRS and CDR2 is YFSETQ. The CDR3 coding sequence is TGCGCCAGCAGCTTGAAAACAGAGGGTCAGAGTGAGCAGTTCTTC. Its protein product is CASSLKTEGQSEQFF. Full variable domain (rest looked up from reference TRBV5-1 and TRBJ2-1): KAGVTQTPRYLIKTRGQQVTLSCSPISGHRSVSWYQQTPGQGLQFLFEYFSETQRNKGNFPGRFSGRQFSNSRSEMNVSTLELGDSALYLCASSLKTEGQSEQFFGPGTRLTVL.

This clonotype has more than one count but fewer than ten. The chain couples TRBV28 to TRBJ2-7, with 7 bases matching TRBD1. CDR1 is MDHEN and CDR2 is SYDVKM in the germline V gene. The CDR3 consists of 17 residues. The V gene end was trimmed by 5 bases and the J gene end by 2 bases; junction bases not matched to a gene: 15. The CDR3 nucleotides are TGTGCCAGCAGTCTCGGGACAGAGCAACTTAGGCCCTACGAGCAGTACTTC. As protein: CASSLGTEQLRPYEQYF.

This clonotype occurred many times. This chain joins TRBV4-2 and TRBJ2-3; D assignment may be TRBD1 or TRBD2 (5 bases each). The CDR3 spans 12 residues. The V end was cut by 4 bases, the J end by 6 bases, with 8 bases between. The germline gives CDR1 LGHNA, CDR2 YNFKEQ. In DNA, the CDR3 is TGTGCCAGCAGCCGGGGGACGGATACGCAGTATTTT. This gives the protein CASSRGTDTQYF.

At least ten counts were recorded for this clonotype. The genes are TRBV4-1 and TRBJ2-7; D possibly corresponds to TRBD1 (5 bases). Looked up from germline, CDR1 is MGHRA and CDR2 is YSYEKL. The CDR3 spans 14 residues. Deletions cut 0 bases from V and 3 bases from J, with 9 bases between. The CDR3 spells CASSQEPRGYEQYV. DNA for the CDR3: TGCGCCAGCAGCCAAGAACCAAGGGGCTACGAGCAGTACGTC.

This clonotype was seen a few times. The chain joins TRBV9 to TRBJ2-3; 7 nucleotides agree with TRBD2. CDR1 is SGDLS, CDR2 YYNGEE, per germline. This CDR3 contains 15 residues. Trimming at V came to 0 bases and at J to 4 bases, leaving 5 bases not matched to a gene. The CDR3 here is CASSVGGRESDTQYF. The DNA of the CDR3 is TGTGCCAGCAGCGTAGGTGGGAGGGAATCAGATACGCAGTATTTT.

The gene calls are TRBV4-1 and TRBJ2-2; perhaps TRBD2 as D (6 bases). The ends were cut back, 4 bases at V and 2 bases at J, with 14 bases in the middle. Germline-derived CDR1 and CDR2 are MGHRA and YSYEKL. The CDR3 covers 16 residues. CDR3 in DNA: TGCGCCAGCAGCCGGGGGGTTCCATCCAACACCGGGGAGCTGTTTTTT. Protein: CASSRGVPSNTGELFF.

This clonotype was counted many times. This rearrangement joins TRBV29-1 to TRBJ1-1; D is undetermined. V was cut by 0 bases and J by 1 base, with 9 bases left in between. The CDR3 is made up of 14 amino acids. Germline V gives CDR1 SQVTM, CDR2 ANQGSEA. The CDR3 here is CSVEDRRANTEAFF. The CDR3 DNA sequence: TGCAGCGTTGAAGATCGCAGAGCGAACACTGAAGCTTTCTTT.